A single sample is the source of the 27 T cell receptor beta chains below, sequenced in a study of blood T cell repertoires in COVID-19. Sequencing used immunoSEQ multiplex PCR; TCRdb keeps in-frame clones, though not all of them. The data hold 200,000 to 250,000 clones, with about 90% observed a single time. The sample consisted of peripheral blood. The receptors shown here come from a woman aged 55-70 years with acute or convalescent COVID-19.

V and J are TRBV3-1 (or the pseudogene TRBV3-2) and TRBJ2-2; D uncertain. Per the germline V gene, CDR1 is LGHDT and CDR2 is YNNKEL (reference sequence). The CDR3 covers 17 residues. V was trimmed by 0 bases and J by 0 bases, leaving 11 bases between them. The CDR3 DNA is TGTGCCAGCAGCCAAGATTGGTACACGTCGAACACCGGGGAGCTGTTTTTT. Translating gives CASSQDWYTSNTGELFF.

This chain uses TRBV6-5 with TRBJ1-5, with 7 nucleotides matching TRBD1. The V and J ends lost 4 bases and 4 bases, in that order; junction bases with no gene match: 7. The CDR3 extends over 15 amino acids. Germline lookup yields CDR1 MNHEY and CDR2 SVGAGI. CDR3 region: CASSSIRDRNQPQHF. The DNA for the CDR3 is TGTGCCAGCAGTTCCATCCGGGACAGAAATCAGCCCCAGCATTTT.

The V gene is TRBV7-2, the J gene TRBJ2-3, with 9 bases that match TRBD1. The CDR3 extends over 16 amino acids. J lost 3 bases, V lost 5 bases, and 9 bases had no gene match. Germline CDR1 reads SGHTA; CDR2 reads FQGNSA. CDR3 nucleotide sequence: TGTGCCAGCAGCCAGACAGGACAGGGGCGGACAGATACGCAGTATTTT. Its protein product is CASSQTGQGRTDTQYF.

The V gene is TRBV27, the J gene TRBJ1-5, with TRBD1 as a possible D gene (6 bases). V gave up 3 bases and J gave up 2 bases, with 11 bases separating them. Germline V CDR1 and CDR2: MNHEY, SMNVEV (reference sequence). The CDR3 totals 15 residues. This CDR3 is CASSFDRYGNQPQHF. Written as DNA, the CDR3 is TGTGCCAGCAGTTTTGACAGGTATGGCAATCAGCCCCAGCATTTT.

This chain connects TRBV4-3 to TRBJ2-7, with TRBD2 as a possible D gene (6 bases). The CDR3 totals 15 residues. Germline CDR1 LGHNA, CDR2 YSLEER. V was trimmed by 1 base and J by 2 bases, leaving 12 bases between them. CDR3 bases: TGCGCCAGCAGCCAAGCCTCGGGAGCCCCCTACGAGCAGTACTTC. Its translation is CASSQASGAPYEQYF.

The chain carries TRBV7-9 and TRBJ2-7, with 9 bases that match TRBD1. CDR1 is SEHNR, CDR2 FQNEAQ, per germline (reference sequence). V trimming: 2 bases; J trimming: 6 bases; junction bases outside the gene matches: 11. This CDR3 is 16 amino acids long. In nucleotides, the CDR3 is TGTGCCAGCAGCTTATTCCTTGGGACAGGGTTGGGCGAGCAGTACTTC. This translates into CASSLFLGTGLGEQYF.

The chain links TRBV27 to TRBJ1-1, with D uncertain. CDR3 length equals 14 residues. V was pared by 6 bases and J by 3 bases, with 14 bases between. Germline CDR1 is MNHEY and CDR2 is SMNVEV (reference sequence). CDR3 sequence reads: CASRTGESHTEAFF. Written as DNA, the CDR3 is TGTGCCAGCAGGACGGGTGAGTCCCACACTGAAGCTTTCTTT.

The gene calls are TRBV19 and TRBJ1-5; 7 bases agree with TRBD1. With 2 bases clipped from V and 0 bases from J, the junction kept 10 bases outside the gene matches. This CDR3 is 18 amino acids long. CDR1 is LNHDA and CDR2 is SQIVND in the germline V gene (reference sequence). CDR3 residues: CASSIWATTGHSNQPQHF. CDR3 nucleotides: TGTGCCAGTAGTATATGGGCCACGACAGGGCATAGCAATCAGCCCCAGCATTTT.

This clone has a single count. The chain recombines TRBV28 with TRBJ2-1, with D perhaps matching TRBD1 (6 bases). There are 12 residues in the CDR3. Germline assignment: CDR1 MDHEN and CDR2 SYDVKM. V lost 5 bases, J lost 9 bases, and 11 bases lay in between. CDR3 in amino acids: CASSEDRSEQFF. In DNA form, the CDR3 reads TGTGCCAGCAGTGAAGACAGGAGTGAGCAGTTCTTC.

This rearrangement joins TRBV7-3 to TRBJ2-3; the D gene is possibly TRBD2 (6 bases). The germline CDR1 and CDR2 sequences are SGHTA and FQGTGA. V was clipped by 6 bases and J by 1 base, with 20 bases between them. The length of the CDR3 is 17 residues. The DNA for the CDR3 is TGTGCCAGCAGTCTTTCGGGACTCGGAGGGGGCACAGATACGCAGTATTTT. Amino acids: CASSLSGLGGGTDTQYF.

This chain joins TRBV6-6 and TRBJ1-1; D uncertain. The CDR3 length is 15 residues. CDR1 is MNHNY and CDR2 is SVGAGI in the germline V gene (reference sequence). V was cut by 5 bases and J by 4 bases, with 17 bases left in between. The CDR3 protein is CASSRTNIGGTEAFF. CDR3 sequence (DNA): TGTGCCAGCAGTAGAACGAACATCGGAGGCACTGAAGCTTTCTTT.

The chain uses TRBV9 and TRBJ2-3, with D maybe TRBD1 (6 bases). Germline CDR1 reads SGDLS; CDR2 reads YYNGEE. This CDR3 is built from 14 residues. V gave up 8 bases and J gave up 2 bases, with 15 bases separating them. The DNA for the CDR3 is TGTGCCAGATTAGGACAGAATCCCACAGATACGCAGTATTTT. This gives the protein CARLGQNPTDTQYF.

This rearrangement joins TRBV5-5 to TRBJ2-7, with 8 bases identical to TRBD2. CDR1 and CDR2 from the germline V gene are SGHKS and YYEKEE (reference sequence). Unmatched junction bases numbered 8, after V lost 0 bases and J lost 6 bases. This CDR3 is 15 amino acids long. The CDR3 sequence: CASSLVSGGDSEQYF. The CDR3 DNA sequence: TGTGCCAGCAGCTTGGTCTCGGGAGGGGACTCCGAGCAGTACTTC.

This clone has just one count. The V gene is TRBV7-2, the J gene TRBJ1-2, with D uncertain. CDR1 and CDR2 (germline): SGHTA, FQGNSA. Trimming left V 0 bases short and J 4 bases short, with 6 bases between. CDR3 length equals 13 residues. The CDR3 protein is CASSLAALYGYTF. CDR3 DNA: TGTGCCAGCAGCTTAGCAGCGCTCTATGGCTACACCTTC.

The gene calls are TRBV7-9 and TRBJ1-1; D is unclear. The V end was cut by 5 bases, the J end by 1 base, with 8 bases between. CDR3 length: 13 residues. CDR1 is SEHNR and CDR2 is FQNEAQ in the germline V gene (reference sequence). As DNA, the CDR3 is TGTGCCAGCAGCACCTATGAGAACACTGAAGCTTTCTTT. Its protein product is CASSTYENTEAFF.

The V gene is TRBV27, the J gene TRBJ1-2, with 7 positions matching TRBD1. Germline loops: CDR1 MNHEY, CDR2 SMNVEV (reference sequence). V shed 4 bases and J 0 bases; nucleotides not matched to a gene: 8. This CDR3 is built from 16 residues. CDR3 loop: CASSSDRDPTNYGYTF. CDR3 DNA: TGTGCCAGCAGTTCTGACAGGGATCCCACTAACTATGGCTACACCTTC.

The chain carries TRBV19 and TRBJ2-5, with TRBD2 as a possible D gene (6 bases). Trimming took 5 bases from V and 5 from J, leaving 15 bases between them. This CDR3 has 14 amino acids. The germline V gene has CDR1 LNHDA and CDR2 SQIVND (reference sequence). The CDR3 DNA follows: TGTGCCAGTAGTGGGACTTCCTTGCAGGAGACCCAGTACTTC. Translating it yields CASSGTSLQETQYF. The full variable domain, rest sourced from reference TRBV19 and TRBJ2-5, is DGGITQSPKYLFRKEGQNVTLSCEQNLNHDAMYWYRQDPGQGLRLIYYSQIVNDFQKGDIAEGYSVSREKKESFPLTVTSAQKNPTAFYLCASSGTSLQETQYFGPGTRLLVL.

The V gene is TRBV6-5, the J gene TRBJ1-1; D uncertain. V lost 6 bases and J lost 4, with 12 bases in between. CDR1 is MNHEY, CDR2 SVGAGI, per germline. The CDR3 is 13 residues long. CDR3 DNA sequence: TGTGCCAGCAGCCTGGAGGTGACCACTGAAGCTTTCTTT. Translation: CASSLEVTTEAFF.

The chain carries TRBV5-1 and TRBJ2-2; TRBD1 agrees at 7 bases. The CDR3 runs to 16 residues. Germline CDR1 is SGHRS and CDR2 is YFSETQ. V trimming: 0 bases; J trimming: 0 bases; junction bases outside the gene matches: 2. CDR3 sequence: CASSLGTGANTGELFF. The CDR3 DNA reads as TGCGCCAGCAGCTTGGGTACAGGGGCGAACACCGGGGAGCTGTTTTTT.

As DNA, the CDR3 is TGTGCCAGCAGCCCCGGACAGCGAAACTATGGCTACACCTTC. It specifies CASSPGQRNYGYTF. V gene TRBV27 combines with J gene TRBJ1-2; TRBD1 might be the D (6 bases). V was trimmed by 6 bases and J by 2 bases, leaving 13 bases between them. The CDR3 runs to 14 residues. Germline V lookup: CDR1 MNHEY, CDR2 SMNVEV (reference sequence).

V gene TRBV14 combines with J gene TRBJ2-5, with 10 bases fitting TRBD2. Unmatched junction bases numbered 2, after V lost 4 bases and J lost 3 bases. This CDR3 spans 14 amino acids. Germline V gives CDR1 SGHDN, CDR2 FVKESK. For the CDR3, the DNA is TGTGCCAGCAGCCGAAGCGGGGGGGAAGAGACCCAGTACTTC. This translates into CASSRSGGEETQYF.

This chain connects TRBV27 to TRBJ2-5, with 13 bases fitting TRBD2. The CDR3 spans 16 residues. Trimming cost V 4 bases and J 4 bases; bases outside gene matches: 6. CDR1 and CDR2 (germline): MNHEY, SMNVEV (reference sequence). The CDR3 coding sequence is TGTGCCAGCAGTTCCCCGGGACTAGCGGGAAGAGAGACCCAGTACTTC. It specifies CASSSPGLAGRETQYF.

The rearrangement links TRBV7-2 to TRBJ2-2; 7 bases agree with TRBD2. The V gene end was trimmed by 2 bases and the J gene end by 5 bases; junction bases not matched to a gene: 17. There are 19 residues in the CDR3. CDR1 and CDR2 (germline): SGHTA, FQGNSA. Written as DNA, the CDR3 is TGTGCCAGCAGCTTACGCCCCGTGACTAGCTTGTTTTGGACCGGGGAGCTGTTTTTT. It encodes CASSLRPVTSLFWTGELFF.

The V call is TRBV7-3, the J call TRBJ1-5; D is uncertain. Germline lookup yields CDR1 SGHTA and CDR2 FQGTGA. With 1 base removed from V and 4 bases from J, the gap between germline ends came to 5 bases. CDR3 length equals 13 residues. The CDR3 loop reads CASSLSQNQPQHF. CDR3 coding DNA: TGTGCCAGCAGCTTAAGCCAGAATCAGCCCCAGCATTTT.

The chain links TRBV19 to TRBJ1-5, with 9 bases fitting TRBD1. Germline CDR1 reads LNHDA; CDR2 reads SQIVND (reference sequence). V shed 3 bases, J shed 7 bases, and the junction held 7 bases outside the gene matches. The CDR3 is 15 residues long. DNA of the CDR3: TGTGCCAGTAGTATCCAGGGACAGGGTGGGCAGCCCCAGCATTTT. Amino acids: CASSIQGQGGQPQHF.

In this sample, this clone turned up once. CDR3 nucleotide sequence: TGTGCTAGTGGTTTGGTACTCACTAACCGGGGGGAAGGCTACACCTTC. Translation gives CASGLVLTNRGEGYTF. The V call is TRBV12-5, the J call TRBJ1-2; possibly TRBD1 for D (5 bases). CDR3 length: 16 amino acids. Per germline, CDR1 LGHNT and CDR2 FRNRAP. Trimming cost V 0 bases and J 8 bases, with 19 bases left between them.

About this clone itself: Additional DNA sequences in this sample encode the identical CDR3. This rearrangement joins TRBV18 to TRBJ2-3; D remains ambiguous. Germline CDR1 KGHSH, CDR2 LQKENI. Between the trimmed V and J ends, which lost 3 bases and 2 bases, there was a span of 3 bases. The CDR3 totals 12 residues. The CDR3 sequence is CASSPSTDTQYF. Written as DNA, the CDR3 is TGTGCCAGCTCACCCTCCACAGATACGCAGTATTTT. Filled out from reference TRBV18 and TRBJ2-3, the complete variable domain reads NAGVMQNPRHLVRRRGQEARLRCSPMKGHSHVYWYRQLPEEGLKFMVYLQKENIIDESGMPKERFSAEFPKEGPSILRIQQVVRGDSAAYFCASSPSTDTQYFGPGTRLTVL.